Presented here are 11 T cell receptor beta chains from one specimen sequenced in a study of blood T cell repertoires in COVID-19. Sequenced by immunoSEQ multiplex PCR; TCRdb stores in-frame clones only, minus some. Found here are about 490,000 clones, 70% to 90% of them singletons; the top ten hold 3.2%. The sample comprised peripheral blood. These receptors all come from a human donor in a cohort sampled during active COVID-19.

The genes are TRBV27 and TRBJ2-2; TRBD2 matches at 9 bases. CDR1 and CDR2 (germline): MNHEY, SMNVEV (reference sequence). V shed 6 bases and J 3 bases; nucleotides not matched to a gene: 2. The CDR3 contains 14 residues. CDR3 in DNA: TGTGCCAGCAGCGCGGGAGGGTACACCGGGGAGCTGTTTTTT. It encodes CASSAGGYTGELFF.

V and J are TRBV9 and TRBJ2-7; 7 bases agree with TRBD2. CDR1 and CDR2 from the germline V gene are SGDLS and YYNGEE. V lost 0 bases and J lost 5; bases outside the gene matches: 5. This CDR3 comprises 14 residues. The CDR3 sequence: CASSVVGGSDEQYF. The DNA for the CDR3 is TGTGCCAGCAGCGTAGTTGGCGGGAGCGACGAGCAGTACTTC.

The chain couples TRBV19 to TRBJ2-4; unclear D gene. Trimming shortened V by 3 bases and J by 4 bases, and 7 bases separated the two germline ends. Germline loops: CDR1 LNHDA, CDR2 SQIVND (reference sequence). The CDR3 totals 13 residues. CDR3 protein: CASSMGRKNIQYF. The DNA for the CDR3 is TGTGCCAGTAGTATGGGCAGGAAAAACATTCAGTACTTC.

The chain uses TRBV18 and TRBJ1-5; TRBD1 is a possible D gene (5 bases). This CDR3 spans 16 amino acids. Germline V CDR1 and CDR2: KGHSH, LQKENI. Trimming took 4 bases from V and 5 from J, leaving 18 bases between them. The CDR3 DNA is TGTGCCAGCTCACTATTCAGGGTAGACATGGATCAGCCCCAGCATTTT. It yields the protein CASSLFRVDMDQPQHF.

The chain couples TRBV3-1 (or the pseudogene TRBV3-2) to TRBJ2-2, with unresolved D. V lost 0 bases and J 1 base, leaving 18 bases between the germline ends. This CDR3 region has 19 residues. The V gene's germline CDR1 is LGHDT and CDR2 YNNKEL (reference sequence). The CDR3 loop reads CASSQDVRIIVKNTGELFF. The CDR3 DNA sequence: TGTGCCAGCAGCCAAGATGTCAGGATAATCGTGAAGAACACCGGGGAGCTGTTTTTT.

In nucleotides, the CDR3 is TGTGCCAGCAGCCAGTTCATGAACACTGAAGCTTTCTTT. This sequence encodes CASSQFMNTEAFF. The rearrangement joins TRBV3-1 (or the pseudogene TRBV3-2) to TRBJ1-1; the D is unclear. Trimming cost V 3 bases and J 0 bases, with 5 bases left between them. The CDR3 is 13 residues long. Germline values: CDR1 LGHDT, CDR2 YNNKEL (reference sequence).

The chain employs TRBV30 and TRBJ1-2; D is uncertain. The V gene lost 2 bases and the J gene lost 4 bases, with 8 bases spanning the gap. CDR3 length equals 12 residues. Germline V lookup: CDR1 GTSNPN, CDR2 SVGIG (reference sequence). The CDR3 DNA sequence: TGTGCCTGGAGTTGGAGGGCCTATGGCTACACCTTC. Protein: CAWSWRAYGYTF.

The V call is TRBV30, the J call TRBJ2-7; the match to TRBD1 covers 7 bases. Germline assignment: CDR1 GTSNPN and CDR2 SVGIG (reference sequence). After removal of 2 bases from V and 7 bases from J, the junction contained 8 bases not matched to a gene. This CDR3 is 13 amino acids long. For the CDR3, the DNA is TGTGCCTGGAGTAAAGGGGGCCCCAGGGAGCAGTACTTC. Its translation is CAWSKGGPREQYF.

The chain couples TRBV28 to TRBJ1-1, with D perhaps TRBD1 (5 bases). In germline, CDR1 is MDHEN, CDR2 SYDVKM. The CDR3 is 17 amino acids. Trimming removed 3 bases from V and 3 bases from J, with 20 bases in between. CDR3 region: CASSFPGPVSSDTEAFF. The CDR3 DNA reads TGTGCCAGCAGTTTCCCAGGGCCGGTCTCTTCTGACACTGAAGCTTTCTTT.

This clone was recorded once. This sequence joins TRBV28 and TRBJ1-4; D is perhaps TRBD1 (5 bases). This CDR3 contains 15 residues. V dropped 5 bases and J dropped 1 base, with 11 bases sitting between them. Germline CDR1 is MDHEN and CDR2 is SYDVKM. The CDR3 bases are TGTGCCAGCAGTGGGGGGGTTGGAACTAATGAAAAACTGTTTTTT. Translated: CASSGGVGTNEKLFF.

CDR3 DNA: TGCAGTGCTACGGGGGGCGTTGGCTACACCTTC. Its protein is CSATGGVGYTF. The J gene is TRBJ1-2, the V gene TRBV20-1; tentatively, D is TRBD1 (6 bases). V lost 4 bases to trimming and J lost 7 bases, with 10 bases between them. The CDR3 runs to 11 residues. From germline, CDR1 is DFQATT and CDR2 SNEGSKA (reference sequence).